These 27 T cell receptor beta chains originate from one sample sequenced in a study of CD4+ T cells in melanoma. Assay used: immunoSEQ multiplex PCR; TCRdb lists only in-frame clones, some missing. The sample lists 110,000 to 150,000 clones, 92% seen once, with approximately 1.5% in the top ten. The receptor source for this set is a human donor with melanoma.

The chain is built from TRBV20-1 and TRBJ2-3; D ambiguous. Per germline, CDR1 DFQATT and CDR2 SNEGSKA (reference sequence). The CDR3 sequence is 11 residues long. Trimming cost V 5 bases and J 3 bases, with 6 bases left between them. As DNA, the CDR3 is TGCAGTGCTGTCGCGACAGATACGCAGTATTTT. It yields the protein CSAVATDTQYF.

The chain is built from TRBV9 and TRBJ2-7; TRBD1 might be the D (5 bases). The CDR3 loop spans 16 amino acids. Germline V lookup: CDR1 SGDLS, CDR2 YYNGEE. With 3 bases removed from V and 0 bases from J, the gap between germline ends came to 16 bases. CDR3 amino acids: CASSADSDSSSYEQYF. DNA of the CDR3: TGTGCCAGCAGCGCCGACTCCGACAGCAGCTCCTACGAGCAGTACTTC.

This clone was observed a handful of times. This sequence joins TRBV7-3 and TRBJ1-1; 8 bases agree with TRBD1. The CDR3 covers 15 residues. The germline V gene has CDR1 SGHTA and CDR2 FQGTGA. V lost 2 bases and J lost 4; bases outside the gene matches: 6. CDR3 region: CASSLSGQGGTEAFF. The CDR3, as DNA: TGTGCCAGCAGCTTATCCGGACAGGGAGGCACTGAAGCTTTCTTT.

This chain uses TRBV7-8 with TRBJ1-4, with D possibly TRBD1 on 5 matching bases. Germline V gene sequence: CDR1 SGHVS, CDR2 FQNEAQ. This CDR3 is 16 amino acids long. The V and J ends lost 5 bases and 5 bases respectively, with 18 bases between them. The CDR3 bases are TGTGCCAGCAGCGGAGTGGGCCTCGGGGGAAATGAAAAACTGTTTTTT. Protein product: CASSGVGLGGNEKLFF. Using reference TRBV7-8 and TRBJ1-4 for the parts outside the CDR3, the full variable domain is GAGVSQSPRYKVAKRGQDVALRCDPISGHVSLFWYQQALGQGPEFLTYFQNEAQLDKSGLPSDRFFAERPEGSVSTLKIQRTQQEDSAVYLCASSGVGLGGNEKLFFGSGTQLSVL.

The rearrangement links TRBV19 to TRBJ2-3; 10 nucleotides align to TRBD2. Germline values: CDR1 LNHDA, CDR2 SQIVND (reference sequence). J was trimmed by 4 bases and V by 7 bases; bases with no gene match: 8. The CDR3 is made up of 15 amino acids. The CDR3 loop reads CASNTGLAFPDTQYF. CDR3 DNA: TGTGCCAGTAACACGGGACTAGCGTTCCCAGATACGCAGTATTTT.

CDR3 DNA sequence: TGTGCCAGCAGTTTAGGAAATACGCAGTATTTT. It specifies CASSLGNTQYF. The chain recombines TRBV28 with TRBJ2-3; D gene uncertain. CDR3 length: 11 amino acids. Germline values: CDR1 MDHEN, CDR2 SYDVKM. V dropped 2 bases and J dropped 7 bases, with 4 bases sitting between them.

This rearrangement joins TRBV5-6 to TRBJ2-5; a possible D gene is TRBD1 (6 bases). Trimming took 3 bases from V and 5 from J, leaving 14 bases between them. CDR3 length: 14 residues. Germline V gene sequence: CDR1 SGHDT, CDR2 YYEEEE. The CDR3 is CASSSGPRGETQYF. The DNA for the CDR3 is TGTGCCAGCAGCTCGGGGCCGAGGGGGGAGACCCAGTACTTC.

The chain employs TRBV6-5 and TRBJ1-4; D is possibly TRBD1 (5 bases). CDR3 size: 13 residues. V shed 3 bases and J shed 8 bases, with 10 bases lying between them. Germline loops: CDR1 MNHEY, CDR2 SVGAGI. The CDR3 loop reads CASSYGHGEKLFF. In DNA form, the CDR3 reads TGTGCCAGCAGTTATGGACACGGAGAAAAACTGTTTTTT.

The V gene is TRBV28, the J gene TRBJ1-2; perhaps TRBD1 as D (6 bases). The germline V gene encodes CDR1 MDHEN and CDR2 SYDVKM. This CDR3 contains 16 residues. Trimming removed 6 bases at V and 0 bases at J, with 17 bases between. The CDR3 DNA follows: TGTGCCAGCAGCTCCCCGACAGGATCAGCTAACTATGGCTACACCTTC. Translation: CASSSPTGSANYGYTF.

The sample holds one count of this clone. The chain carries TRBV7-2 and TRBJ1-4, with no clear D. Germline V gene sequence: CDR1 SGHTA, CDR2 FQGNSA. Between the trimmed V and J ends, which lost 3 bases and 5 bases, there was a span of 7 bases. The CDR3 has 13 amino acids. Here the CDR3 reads CASSFGANEKLFF. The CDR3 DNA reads TGTGCCAGCAGCTTCGGAGCAAATGAAAAACTGTTTTTT.

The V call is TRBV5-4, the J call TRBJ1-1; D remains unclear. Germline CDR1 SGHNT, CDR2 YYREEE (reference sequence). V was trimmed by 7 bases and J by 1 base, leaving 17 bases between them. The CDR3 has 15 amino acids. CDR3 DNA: TGTGCCAGCCTGCTTCACCCCGTAGCGAACACTGAAGCTTTCTTT. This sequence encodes CASLLHPVANTEAFF.

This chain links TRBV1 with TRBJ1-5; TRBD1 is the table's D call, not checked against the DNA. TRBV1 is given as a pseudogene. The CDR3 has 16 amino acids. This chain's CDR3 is CTSSRRGRTGDQPQHF. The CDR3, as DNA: TGCACCAGCAGCCGAAGGGGGCGGACAGGGGATCAGCCCCAGCATTTT.

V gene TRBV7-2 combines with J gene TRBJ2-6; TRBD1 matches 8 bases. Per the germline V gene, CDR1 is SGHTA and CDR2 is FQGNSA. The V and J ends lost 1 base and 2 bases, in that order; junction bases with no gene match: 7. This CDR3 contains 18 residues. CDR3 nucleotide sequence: TGTGCCAGCAGCTTAGTCGACAGGGGTCCACCTGGGGCCAACGTCCTGACTTTC. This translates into CASSLVDRGPPGANVLTF.

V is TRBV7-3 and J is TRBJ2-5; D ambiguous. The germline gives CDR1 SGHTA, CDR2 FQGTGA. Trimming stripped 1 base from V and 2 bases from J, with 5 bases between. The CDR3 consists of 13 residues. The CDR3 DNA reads TGTGCCAGCAGCTTAATTAGACAAGAGACCCAGTACTTC. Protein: CASSLIRQETQYF.

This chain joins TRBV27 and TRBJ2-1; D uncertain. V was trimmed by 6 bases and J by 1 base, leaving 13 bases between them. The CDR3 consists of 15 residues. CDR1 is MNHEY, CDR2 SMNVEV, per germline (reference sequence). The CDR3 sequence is CASSLGFESYNEQFF. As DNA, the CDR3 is TGTGCCAGCAGCCTGGGGTTTGAGTCCTACAATGAGCAGTTCTTC.

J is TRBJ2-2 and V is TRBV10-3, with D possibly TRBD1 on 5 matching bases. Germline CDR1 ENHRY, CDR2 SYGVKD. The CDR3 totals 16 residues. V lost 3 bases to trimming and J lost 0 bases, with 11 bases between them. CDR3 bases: TGTGCCATCAGTGATCCGGCAGGGACGAACACCGGGGAGCTGTTTTTT. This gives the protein CAISDPAGTNTGELFF.

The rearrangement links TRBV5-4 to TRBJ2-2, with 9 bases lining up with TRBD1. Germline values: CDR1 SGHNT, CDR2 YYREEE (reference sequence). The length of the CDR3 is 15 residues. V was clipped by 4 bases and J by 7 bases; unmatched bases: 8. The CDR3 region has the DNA TGTGCCAGCAGCCAGTCGACAGGGGGTATCGGGGAGCTGTTTTTT. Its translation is CASSQSTGGIGELFF.

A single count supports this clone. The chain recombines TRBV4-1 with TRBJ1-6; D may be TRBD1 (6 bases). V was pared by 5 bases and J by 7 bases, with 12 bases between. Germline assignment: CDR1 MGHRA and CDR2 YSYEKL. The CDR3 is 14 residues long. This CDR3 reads CASSTETGNSPLHF. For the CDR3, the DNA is TGCGCCAGCAGCACAGAAACAGGGAATTCACCCCTCCACTTT.

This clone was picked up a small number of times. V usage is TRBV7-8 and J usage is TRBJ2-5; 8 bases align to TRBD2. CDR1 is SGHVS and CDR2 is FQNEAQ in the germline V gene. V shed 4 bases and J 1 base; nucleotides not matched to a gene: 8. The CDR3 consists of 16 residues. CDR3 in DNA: TGTGCCAGCAGCTCCCGAAGACTAGCGCCCCAAGAGACCCAGTACTTC. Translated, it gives CASSSRRLAPQETQYF.

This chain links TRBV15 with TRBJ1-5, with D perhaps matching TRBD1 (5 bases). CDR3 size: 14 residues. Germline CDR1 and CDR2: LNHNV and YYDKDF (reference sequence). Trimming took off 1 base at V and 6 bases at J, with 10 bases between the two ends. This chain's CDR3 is CATSRAGAAQPQHF. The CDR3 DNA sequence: TGTGCCACCAGCAGAGCCGGGGCGGCTCAGCCCCAGCATTTT.

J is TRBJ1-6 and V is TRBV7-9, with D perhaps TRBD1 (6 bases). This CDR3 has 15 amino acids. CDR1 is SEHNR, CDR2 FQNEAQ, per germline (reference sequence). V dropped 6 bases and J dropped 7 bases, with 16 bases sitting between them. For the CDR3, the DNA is TGTGCCAGCAGACCATCACAGGGTGGGAATTCACCCCTCCACTTT. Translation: CASRPSQGGNSPLHF.

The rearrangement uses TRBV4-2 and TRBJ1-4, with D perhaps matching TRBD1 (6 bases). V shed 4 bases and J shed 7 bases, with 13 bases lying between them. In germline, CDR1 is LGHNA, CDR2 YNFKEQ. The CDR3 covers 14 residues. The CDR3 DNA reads TGTGCCAGCAGCCCGACACAGGGAAGTGAAAAACTGTTTTTT. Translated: CASSPTQGSEKLFF.

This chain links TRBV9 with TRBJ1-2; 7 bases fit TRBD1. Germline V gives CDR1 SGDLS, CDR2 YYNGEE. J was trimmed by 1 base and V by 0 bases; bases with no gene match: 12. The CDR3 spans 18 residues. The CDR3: CASSVAGTAAVINYGYTF. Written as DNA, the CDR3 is TGTGCCAGCAGCGTAGCGGGGACAGCGGCGGTTATTAACTATGGCTACACCTTC.

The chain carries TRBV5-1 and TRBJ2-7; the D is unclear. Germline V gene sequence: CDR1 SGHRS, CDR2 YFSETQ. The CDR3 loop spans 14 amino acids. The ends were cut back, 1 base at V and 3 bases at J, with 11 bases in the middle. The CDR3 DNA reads TGCGCCAGCAGCTTGTCTGGCGCCGGCTACGAGCAGTACTTC. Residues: CASSLSGAGYEQYF.

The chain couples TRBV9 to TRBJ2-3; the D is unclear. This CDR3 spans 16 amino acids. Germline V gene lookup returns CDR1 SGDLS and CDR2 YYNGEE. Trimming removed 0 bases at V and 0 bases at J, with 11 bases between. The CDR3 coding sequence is TGTGCCAGCAGCGTAGGTGGCTTCTCTAGCACAGATACGCAGTATTTT. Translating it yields CASSVGGFSSTDTQYF.

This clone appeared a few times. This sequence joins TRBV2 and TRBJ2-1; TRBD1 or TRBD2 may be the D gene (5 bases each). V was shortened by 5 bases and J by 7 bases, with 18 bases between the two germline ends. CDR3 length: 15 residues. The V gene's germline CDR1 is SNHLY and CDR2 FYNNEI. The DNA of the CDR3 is TGTGCCAGCAGTTCGGAGGACACTGGGCAAAATGAGCAGTTCTTC. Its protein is CASSSEDTGQNEQFF.

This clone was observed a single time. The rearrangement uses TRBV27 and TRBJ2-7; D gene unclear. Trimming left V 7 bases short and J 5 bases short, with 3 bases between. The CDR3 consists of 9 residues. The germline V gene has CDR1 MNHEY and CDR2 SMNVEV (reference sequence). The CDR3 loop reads CASTDEQYF. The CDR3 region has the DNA TGTGCCAGCACCGACGAGCAGTACTTC.